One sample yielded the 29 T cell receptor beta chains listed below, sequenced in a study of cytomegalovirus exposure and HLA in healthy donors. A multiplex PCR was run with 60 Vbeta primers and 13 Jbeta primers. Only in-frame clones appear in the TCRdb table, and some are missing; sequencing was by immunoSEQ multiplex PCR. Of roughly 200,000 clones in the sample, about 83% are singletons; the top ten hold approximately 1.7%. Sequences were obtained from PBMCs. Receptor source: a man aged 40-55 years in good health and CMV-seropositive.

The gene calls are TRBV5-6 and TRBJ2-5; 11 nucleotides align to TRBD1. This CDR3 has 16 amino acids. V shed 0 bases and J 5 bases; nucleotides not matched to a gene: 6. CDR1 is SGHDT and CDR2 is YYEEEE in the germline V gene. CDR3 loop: CASSLVRTGGVETQYF. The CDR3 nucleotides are TGTGCCAGCAGCTTGGTCCGGACAGGGGGCGTTGAGACCCAGTACTTC.

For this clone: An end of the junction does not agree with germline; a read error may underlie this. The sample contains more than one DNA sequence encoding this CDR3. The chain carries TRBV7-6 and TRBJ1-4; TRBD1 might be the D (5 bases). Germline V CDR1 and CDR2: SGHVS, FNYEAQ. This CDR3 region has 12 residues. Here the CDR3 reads CASTGGNEKLFF. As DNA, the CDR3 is TGCGCCAGCACGGGGGGTAATGAAAAACTGTTTTTT.

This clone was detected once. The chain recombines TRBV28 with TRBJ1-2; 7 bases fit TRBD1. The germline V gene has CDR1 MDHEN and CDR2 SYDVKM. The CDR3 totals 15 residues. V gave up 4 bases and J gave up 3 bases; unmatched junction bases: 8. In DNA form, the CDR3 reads TGTGCCAGCAGTTCAGGACAGGCGGGGTACTATGGCTACACCTTC. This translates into CASSSGQAGYYGYTF.

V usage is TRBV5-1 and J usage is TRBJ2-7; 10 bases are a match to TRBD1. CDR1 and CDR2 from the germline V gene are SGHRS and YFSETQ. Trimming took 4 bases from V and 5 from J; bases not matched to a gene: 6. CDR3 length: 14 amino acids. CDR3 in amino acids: CASSPGTGENEQYF. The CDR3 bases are TGCGCCAGCAGCCCCGGGACAGGGGAAAACGAGCAGTACTTC.

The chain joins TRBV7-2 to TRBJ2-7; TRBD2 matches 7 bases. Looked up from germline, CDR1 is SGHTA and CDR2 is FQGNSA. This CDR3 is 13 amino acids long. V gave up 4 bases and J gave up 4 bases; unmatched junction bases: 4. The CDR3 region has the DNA TGTGCCAGCAGCTCTCGACTAGCTTACGAGCAGTACTTC. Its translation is CASSSRLAYEQYF.

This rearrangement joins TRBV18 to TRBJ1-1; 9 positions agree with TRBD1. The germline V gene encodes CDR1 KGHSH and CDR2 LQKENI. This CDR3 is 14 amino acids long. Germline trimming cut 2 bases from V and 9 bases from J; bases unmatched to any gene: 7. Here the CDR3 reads CASSPGQGMGKAFF. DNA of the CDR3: TGTGCCAGCTCACCAGGACAGGGGATGGGTAAAGCTTTCTTT.

CDR3 DNA: TGTGCCAGCAGACTGACAGGGGGCGTCTCACCTGAAGCTTTCTTT. Translated: CASRLTGGVSPEAFF. V and J are TRBV4-2 and TRBJ1-1, with 10 bases aligning to TRBD1. The CDR3 loop spans 15 amino acids. With V trimmed by 6 bases and J by 6 bases, 10 bases remained unmatched. Germline V gives CDR1 LGHNA, CDR2 YNFKEQ.

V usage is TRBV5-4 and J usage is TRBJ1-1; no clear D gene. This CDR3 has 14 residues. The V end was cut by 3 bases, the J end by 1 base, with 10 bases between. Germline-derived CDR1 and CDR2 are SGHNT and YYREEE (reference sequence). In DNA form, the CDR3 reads TGTGCCAGCAGCTCCCCCCTTTGGAACACTGAAGCTTTCTTT. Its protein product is CASSSPLWNTEAFF.

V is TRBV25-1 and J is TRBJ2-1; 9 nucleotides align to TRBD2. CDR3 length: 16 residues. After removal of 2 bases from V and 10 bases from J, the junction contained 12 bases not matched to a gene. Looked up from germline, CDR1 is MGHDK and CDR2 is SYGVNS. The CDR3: CASSERLAGRREEQFF. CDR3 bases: TGTGCCAGCAGTGAACGGCTAGCGGGACGAAGGGAGGAGCAGTTCTTC.

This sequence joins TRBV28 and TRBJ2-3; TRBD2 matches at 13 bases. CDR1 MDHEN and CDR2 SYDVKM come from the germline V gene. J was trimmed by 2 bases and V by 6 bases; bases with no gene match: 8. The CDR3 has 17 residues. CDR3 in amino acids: CASSGAGTSGNTDTQYF. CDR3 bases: TGTGCCAGCAGCGGGGCCGGGACTAGCGGGAACACAGATACGCAGTATTTT. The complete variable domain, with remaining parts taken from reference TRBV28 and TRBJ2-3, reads DVKVTQSSRYLVKRTGEKVFLECVQDMDHENMFWYRQDPGLGLRLIYFSYDVKMKEKGDIPEGYSVSREKKERFSLILESASTNQTSMYLCASSGAGTSGNTDTQYFGPGTRLTVL.

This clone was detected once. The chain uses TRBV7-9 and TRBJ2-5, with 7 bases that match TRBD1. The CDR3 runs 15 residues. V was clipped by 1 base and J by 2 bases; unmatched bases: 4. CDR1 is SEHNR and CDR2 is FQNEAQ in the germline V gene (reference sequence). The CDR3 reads CASSLGRGYQETQYF. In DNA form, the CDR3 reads TGTGCCAGCAGCTTAGGCAGGGGGTATCAAGAGACCCAGTACTTC.

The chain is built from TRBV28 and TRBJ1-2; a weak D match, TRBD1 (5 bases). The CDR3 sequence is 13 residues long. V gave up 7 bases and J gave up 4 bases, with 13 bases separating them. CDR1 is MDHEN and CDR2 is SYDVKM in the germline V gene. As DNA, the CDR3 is TGTGCCAGCACCGAGGACAAGACCTATGGCTACACCTTC. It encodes CASTEDKTYGYTF.

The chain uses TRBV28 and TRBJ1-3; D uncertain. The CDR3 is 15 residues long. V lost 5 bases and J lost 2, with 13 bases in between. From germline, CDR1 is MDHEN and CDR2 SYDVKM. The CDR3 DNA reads TGTGCCAGCAGTCCCCCGGCGGGTGCTGGAAACACCATATATTTT. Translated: CASSPPAGAGNTIYF.

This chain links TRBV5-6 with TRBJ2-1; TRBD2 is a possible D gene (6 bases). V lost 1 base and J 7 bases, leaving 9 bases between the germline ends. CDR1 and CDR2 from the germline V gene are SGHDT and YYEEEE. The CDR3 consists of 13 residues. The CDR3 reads CASSLLRENEQFF. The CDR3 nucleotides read TGTGCCAGCAGCTTGCTTCGGGAGAATGAGCAGTTCTTC. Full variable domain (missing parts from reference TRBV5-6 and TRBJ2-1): DAGVTQSPTHLIKTRGQQVTLRCSPKSGHDTVSWYQQALGQGPQFIFQYYEEEERQRGNFPDRFSGHQFPNYSSELNVNALLLGDSALYLCASSLLRENEQFFGPGTRLTVL.

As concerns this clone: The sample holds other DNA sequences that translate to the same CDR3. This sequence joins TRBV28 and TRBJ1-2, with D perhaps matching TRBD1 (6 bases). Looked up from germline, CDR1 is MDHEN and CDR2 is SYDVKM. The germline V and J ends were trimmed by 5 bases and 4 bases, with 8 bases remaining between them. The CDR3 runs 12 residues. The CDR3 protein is CASSLQGYGYTF. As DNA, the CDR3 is TGTGCCAGCAGTCTACAGGGCTATGGCTACACCTTC.

CDR3 in amino acids: CASQETLSSYEQYF. Written as DNA, the CDR3 is TGTGCCAGCCAGGAAACATTGAGCTCCTACGAGCAGTACTTC. The rearrangement joins TRBV2 to TRBJ2-7; D unclear. Trimming took 8 bases from V and 0 from J, leaving 14 bases between them. Germline CDR1 is SNHLY and CDR2 is FYNNEI. CDR3 length: 14 residues.

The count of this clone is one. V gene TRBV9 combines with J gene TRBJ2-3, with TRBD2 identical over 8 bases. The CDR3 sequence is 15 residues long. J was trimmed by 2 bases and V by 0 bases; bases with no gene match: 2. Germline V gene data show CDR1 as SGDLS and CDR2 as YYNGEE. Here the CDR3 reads CASSVGSGVTDTQYF. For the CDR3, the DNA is TGTGCCAGCAGCGTAGGTAGCGGGGTCACAGATACGCAGTATTTT. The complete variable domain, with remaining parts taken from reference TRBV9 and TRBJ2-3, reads DSGVTQTPKHLITATGQRVTLRCSPRSGDLSVYWYQQSLDQGLQFLIQYYNGEERAKGNILERFSAQQFPDLHSELNLSSLELGDSALYFCASSVGSGVTDTQYFGPGTRLTVL.

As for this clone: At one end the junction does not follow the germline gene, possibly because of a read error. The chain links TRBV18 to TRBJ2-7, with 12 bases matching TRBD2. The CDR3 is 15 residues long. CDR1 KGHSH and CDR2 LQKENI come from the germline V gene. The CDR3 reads CASSQDSTSGSEQCF. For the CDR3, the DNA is TGTGCCAGCTCACAAGACTCGACTAGCGGGAGTGAGCAGTGCTTC. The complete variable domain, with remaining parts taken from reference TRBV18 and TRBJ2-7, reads NAGVMQNPRHLVRRRGQEARLRCSPMKGHSHVYWYRQLPEEGLKFMVYLQKENIIDESGMPKERFSAEFPKEGPSILRIQQVVRGDSAAYFCASSQDSTSGSEQCFGPGTRLTVT.

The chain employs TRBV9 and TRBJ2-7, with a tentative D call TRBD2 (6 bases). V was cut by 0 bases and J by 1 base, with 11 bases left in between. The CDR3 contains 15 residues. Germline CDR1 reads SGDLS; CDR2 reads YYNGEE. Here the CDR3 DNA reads TGTGCCAGCAGCGTAGGGAACGGGGGTTCCTACGAGCAGTACTTC. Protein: CASSVGNGGSYEQYF.

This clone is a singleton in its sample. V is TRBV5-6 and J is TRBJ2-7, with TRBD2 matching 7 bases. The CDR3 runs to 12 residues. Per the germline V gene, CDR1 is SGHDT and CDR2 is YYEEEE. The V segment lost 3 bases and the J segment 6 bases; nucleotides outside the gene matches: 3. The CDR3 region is CASSWGGTEQYF. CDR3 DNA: TGTGCCAGCAGCTGGGGGGGGACCGAGCAGTACTTC.

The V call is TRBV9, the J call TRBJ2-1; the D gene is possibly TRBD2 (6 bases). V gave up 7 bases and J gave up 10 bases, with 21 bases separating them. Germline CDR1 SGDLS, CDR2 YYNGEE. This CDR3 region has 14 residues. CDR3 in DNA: TGTGCCAGCGGCCTCGGGAGCCCTGAGGGCGAGCAGTTCTTC. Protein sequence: CASGLGSPEGEQFF.

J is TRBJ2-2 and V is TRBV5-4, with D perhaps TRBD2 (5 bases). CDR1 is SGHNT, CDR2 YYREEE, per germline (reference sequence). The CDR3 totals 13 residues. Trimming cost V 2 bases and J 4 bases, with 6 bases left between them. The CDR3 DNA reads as TGTGCCAGCAGCTTAGAGGGCACCGGGGAGCTGTTTTTT. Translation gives CASSLEGTGELFF.

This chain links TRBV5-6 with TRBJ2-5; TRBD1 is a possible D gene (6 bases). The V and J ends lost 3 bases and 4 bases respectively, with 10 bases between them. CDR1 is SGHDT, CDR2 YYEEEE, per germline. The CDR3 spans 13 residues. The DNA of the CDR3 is TGTGCCAGCAGCTCTACAGGGCGAGAGACCCAGTACTTC. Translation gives CASSSTGRETQYF.

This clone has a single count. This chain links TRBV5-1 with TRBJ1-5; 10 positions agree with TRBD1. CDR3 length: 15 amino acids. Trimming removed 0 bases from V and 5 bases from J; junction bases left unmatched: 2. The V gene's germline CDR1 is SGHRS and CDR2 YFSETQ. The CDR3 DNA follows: TGCGCCAGCAGCTTGGAGACAGGGGGCGATCAGCCCCAGCATTTT. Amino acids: CASSLETGGDQPQHF.

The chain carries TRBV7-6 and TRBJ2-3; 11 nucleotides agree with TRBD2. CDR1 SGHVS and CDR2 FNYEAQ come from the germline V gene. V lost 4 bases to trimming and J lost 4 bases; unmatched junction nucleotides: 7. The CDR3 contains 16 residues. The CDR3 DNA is TGTGCCAGCAGCTCTTTGACTAGCGGGAACCCAGATACGCAGTATTTT. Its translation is CASSSLTSGNPDTQYF.

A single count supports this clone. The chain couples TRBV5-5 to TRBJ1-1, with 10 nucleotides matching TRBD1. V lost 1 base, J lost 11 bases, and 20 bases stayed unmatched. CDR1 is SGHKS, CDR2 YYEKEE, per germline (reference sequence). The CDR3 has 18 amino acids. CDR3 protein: CASSLMGQGQGDKREAFF. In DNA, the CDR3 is TGTGCCAGCAGCTTGATGGGACAGGGGCAAGGGGATAAGCGCGAGGCTTTCTTT.

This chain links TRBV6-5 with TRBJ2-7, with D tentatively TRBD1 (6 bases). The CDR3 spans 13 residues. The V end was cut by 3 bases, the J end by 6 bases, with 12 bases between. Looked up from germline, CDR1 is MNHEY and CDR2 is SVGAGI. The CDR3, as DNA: TGTGCCAGCAGTTATTCCCGACAGGTCGAGCAGTACTTC. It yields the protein CASSYSRQVEQYF.

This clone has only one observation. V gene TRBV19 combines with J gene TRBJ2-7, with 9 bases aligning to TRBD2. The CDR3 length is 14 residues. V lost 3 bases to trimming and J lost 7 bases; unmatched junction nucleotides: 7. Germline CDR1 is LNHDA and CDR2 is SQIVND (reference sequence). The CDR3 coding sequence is TGTGCCAGTAGTATGGCTAGCGGGGCGGGGGAGCAGTACTTC. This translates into CASSMASGAGEQYF.

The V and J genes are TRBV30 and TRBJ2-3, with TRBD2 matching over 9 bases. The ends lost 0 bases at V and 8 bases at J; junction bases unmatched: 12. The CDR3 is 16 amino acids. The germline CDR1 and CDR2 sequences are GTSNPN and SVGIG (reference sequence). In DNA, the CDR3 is TGTGCCTGGAGTGTTGGGGCGAGACTAGCGGTCTTTACGCAGTATTTT. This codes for CAWSVGARLAVFTQYF.